A single sample is the source of the 27 T cell receptor beta chains below, sequenced in a study of shared clonotypes between healthy human individuals (dated by TCRdb to the early 2020s). Receptor amplification or capture employed the immunoSEQ multiplex PCR assay. TCRdb's version of the immuneACCESS table is confined to in-frame rearrangements and falls short of the full clone set. An unresolved V gene accounts for under half of the shortfall where checked; the remainder is of unknown origin. In all, the sample holds about 2.1 million clones, and 90% to 95% of those were seen once. In total, the top ten clones hold under 2% of the sample. For the CD8 naive samples, CD45RO-negative cells were positively selected for CCR7, yielding a CD45RA+CCR7+ population from which TemRA cells were excluded. Sequenced: naive CD8+ T cells from PBMCs. Explained via the paper, the cell subset or site label denotes: CD45RA+CCR7+. The receptors originated from a man aged 18-30 years in good health. Some clones in this sample may be carry-over from other donors' samples.

The J gene is TRBJ2-5, the V gene TRBV6-6; tentative D call: TRBD2 (6 bases). CDR1 and CDR2 from the germline V gene are MNHNY and SVGAGI (reference sequence). The CDR3 length is 15 residues. V was pared by 0 bases and J by 4 bases, with 12 bases between. Written as DNA, the CDR3 is TGTGCCAGCAGTTACTCGACGGAGGGGTTAGAGACCCAGTACTTC. Amino acid sequence: CASSYSTEGLETQYF.

This sequence joins TRBV7-9 and TRBJ1-3; a weak D match, TRBD1 (5 bases). The CDR3 loop spans 19 amino acids. The V gene's germline CDR1 is SEHNR and CDR2 FQNEAQ (reference sequence). V lost 5 bases, J lost 0 bases, and 23 bases lay in between. CDR3 region: CASSPNGGALYLSGNTIYF. As DNA, the CDR3 is TGTGCCAGCAGCCCCAATGGAGGGGCCCTCTACCTCTCTGGAAACACCATATATTTT.

The chain recombines TRBV11-2 with TRBJ2-5; possibly TRBD2 for D (6 bases). This CDR3 is built from 15 residues. Germline V gene data show CDR1 as SGHAT and CDR2 as FQNNGV. Trimming cost V 2 bases and J 2 bases, with 12 bases left between them. In nucleotides, the CDR3 is TGTGCCAGCAGCTTAACCCAGCGGGCGCAAGAGACCCAGTACTTC. The encoded protein is CASSLTQRAQETQYF.

The J gene is TRBJ2-7, the V gene TRBV2; no reliable D call. Germline V gives CDR1 SNHLY, CDR2 FYNNEI. The ends were cut back, 10 bases at V and 0 bases at J, with 10 bases in the middle. The CDR3 has 12 residues. The CDR3 DNA reads TGTGCCACTCTACTCACCTCCTACGAGCAGTACTTC. It yields the protein CATLLTSYEQYF.

V usage is TRBV4-1 and J usage is TRBJ1-5; D is uncertain. The CDR3 is made up of 16 amino acids. The germline V gene has CDR1 MGHRA and CDR2 YSYEKL. The V end was cut by 4 bases, the J end by 2 bases, with 15 bases between. CDR3 in amino acids: CASSLTRGGGNQPQHF. Here the CDR3 DNA reads TGCGCCAGCAGCCTCACCCGCGGCGGAGGCAATCAGCCCCAGCATTTT.

The chain recombines TRBV7-2 with TRBJ2-2; 9 bases are a match to TRBD1. Germline assignment: CDR1 SGHTA and CDR2 FQGNSA. With V trimmed by 6 bases and J by 4 bases, 9 bases remained unmatched. The CDR3 runs to 16 residues. CDR3 DNA: TGTGCCAGCAGAGGTTCCCGGACAGGGGTCACCGGGGAGCTGTTTTTT. This sequence encodes CASRGSRTGVTGELFF. The full variable domain, in which reference TRBV7-2 and TRBJ2-2 provide the parts outside the CDR3, is GAGVSQSPSNKVTEKGKDVELRCDPISGHTALYWYRQSLGQGLEFLIYFQGNSAPDKSGLPSDRFSAERTGGSVSTLTIQRTQQEDSAVYLCASRGSRTGVTGELFFGEGSRLTVL.

The chain has TRBV7-9 and TRBJ2-1, with TRBD1 matching 7 bases. Trimming took 5 bases from V and 9 from J; bases not matched to a gene: 7. The CDR3 loop spans 13 amino acids. The germline V gene has CDR1 SEHNR and CDR2 FQNEAQ (reference sequence). The CDR3 here is CASSQRHRGEQFF. The CDR3 coding sequence is TGTGCCAGCAGCCAACGGCACAGGGGTGAGCAGTTCTTC.

In its sample, this clone was seen a few times. The J gene is TRBJ1-1, the V gene TRBV7-2; D not certain. Germline V gene sequence: CDR1 SGHTA, CDR2 FQGNSA. The CDR3 covers 13 residues. The V and J ends lost 1 base and 3 bases respectively, with 6 bases between them. CDR3 sequence reads: CASSLVTYTEAFF. CDR3 bases: TGTGCCAGCAGCTTAGTCACCTACACTGAAGCTTTCTTT.

The gene calls are TRBV27 and TRBJ1-2; a possible D gene is TRBD1 (5 bases). Germline CDR1 and CDR2: MNHEY and SMNVEV (reference sequence). Between the trimmed V and J ends, which lost 6 bases and 7 bases, there was a span of 30 bases. This CDR3 is 18 amino acids long. CDR3 in amino acids: CASSQTISEGGGGSGYTF. In nucleotides, the CDR3 is TGTGCCAGCAGCCAAACGATTAGCGAAGGCGGCGGGGGTAGTGGCTACACCTTC.

In this sample, this clone turned up once. The chain links TRBV7-9 to TRBJ2-6; 7 bases are a match to TRBD2. The CDR3 consists of 16 residues. V was clipped by 1 base and J by 0 bases; unmatched bases: 0. CDR1 and CDR2 (germline): SEHNR, FQNEAQ (reference sequence). The CDR3 DNA is TGTGCCAGCAGCTTAGGGGAGGGCTCTGGGGCCAACGTCCTGACTTTC. Amino acid sequence: CASSLGEGSGANVLTF.

The V and J genes are TRBV27 and TRBJ2-7; 7 bases align to TRBD1. The CDR3 spans 18 residues. V dropped 5 bases and J dropped 3; count of bases not matched to a gene: 19. Per germline, CDR1 MNHEY and CDR2 SMNVEV (reference sequence). CDR3 protein: CASSPIRKTGTAGYEQYF. In DNA form, the CDR3 reads TGTGCCAGCAGTCCCATCCGTAAAACCGGGACAGCCGGCTACGAGCAGTACTTC.

Only one count was recorded for this clone. V usage is TRBV27 and J usage is TRBJ2-1; D is unclear. Trimming cost V 5 bases and J 6 bases, with 14 bases left between them. The V gene's germline CDR1 is MNHEY and CDR2 SMNVEV (reference sequence). This CDR3 spans 14 amino acids. CDR3: CASSSHPLANEQFF. In DNA, the CDR3 is TGTGCCAGCAGTAGCCATCCACTTGCCAATGAGCAGTTCTTC.

The gene calls are TRBV4-2 and TRBJ2-5; no firm D call. CDR1 is LGHNA, CDR2 YNFKEQ, per germline. This CDR3 spans 17 amino acids. Trimming pared 4 bases from V and 0 bases from J, leaving 18 bases between. The CDR3 sequence is CASSRVSRVGYQETQYF. The CDR3 coding sequence is TGTGCCAGCAGCCGAGTTAGTCGGGTAGGGTACCAAGAGACCCAGTACTTC.

The V and J genes are TRBV5-5 and TRBJ2-7, with 7 bases that match TRBD2. V shed 4 bases and J 2 bases; nucleotides not matched to a gene: 12. The CDR3 is 16 residues long. Germline assignment: CDR1 SGHKS and CDR2 YYEKEE (reference sequence). DNA of the CDR3: TGTGCCAGCAGCCCCTTCGGGGGGAAGCCCCCCTACGAGCAGTACTTC. Translating it yields CASSPFGGKPPYEQYF.

The gene calls are TRBV28 and TRBJ2-3, with D possibly being TRBD2 (6 bases). V dropped 6 bases and J dropped 2 bases, with 15 bases sitting between them. Germline CDR1 and CDR2: MDHEN and SYDVKM. The CDR3 length is 15 residues. CDR3: CASRTGDDLTDTQYF. The CDR3, as DNA: TGTGCCAGCAGAACGGGGGACGATCTCACAGATACGCAGTATTTT.

CDR3 sequence (DNA): TGTGCCAGCAGAGATGATGCAGGCTACGAGCAGTACTTC. Translated, it gives CASRDDAGYEQYF. V is TRBV25-1 and J is TRBJ2-5; D is unclear. Gene TRBJ2-7 matches the end of the DNA better, so the J call may be wrong. The germline gives CDR1 MGHDK, CDR2 SYGVNS. There are 13 residues in the CDR3.

The J gene is TRBJ1-4, the V gene TRBV10-2; D remains unclear. The CDR3 length is 14 residues. The germline V and J ends were trimmed by 6 bases and 8 bases, with 16 bases remaining between them. Germline V gene data show CDR1 as WSHSY and CDR2 as SAAADI. For the CDR3, the DNA is TGCGCCAGCAGCCCCAGGAGTCCAGCGGAAAAACTGTTTTTT. Its protein is CASSPRSPAEKLFF.

The chain recombines TRBV4-3 with TRBJ2-3; 7 nucleotides agree with TRBD2. There are 15 residues in the CDR3. V was pared by 1 base and J by 6 bases, with 7 bases of the junction left unmatched. The germline V gene encodes CDR1 LGHNA and CDR2 YSLEER. For the CDR3, the DNA is TGCGCCAGCAGCCAAGTAGGGCGGGAGTTTGATACGCAGTATTTT. Protein: CASSQVGREFDTQYF.

The V call is TRBV11-2, the J call TRBJ2-2, with 13 nucleotides matching TRBD2. V gave up 5 bases and J gave up 0 bases; unmatched junction bases: 9. This CDR3 is built from 19 residues. Germline V gene sequence: CDR1 SGHAT, CDR2 FQNNGV. CDR3 sequence: CASSASGTSGVPNTGELFF. Here the CDR3 DNA reads TGTGCCAGCAGCGCTTCCGGGACTAGCGGGGTTCCGAACACCGGGGAGCTGTTTTTT.

For this clone: Additional DNA sequences in this sample encode the identical CDR3. V and J are TRBV27 and TRBJ2-5, with a tentative D call TRBD2 (5 bases). CDR3 length: 14 residues. The germline gives CDR1 MNHEY, CDR2 SMNVEV (reference sequence). Trimming pared 2 bases from V and 0 bases from J, leaving 7 bases between. The CDR3 coding sequence is TGTGCCAGCAGTTTAAGCGGATACCAAGAGACCCAGTACTTC. Its protein product is CASSLSGYQETQYF.

The CDR3 DNA follows: TGTGCCACCCTCAGGGGTGCCGGGGCCAACGTCCTGACTTTC. As protein: CATLRGAGANVLTF. V and J are TRBV19 and TRBJ2-6, with D tentatively TRBD1 (6 bases). There are 14 residues in the CDR3. V was shortened by 10 bases and J by 4 bases, with 14 bases between the two germline ends. From germline, CDR1 is LNHDA and CDR2 SQIVND (reference sequence).

This chain uses TRBV27 with TRBJ1-1, with 9 bases fitting TRBD1. Unmatched junction bases numbered 13, after V lost 6 bases and J lost 5 bases. The germline V gene encodes CDR1 MNHEY and CDR2 SMNVEV (reference sequence). The CDR3 extends over 16 amino acids. CDR3 residues: CASSSRGDRAGTEAFF. CDR3 nucleotide sequence: TGTGCCAGCAGCTCCCGGGGGGACAGGGCGGGTACTGAAGCTTTCTTT.

CDR3 DNA: TGTGCCAGCCGTAGCGGGGAATCCTACAATGAGCAGTTCTTC. It encodes CASRSGESYNEQFF. The chain links TRBV2 to TRBJ2-1, with 8 positions matching TRBD2. V was pared by 8 bases and J by 1 base, with 4 bases of the junction left unmatched. The CDR3 totals 14 residues. Germline CDR1 reads SNHLY; CDR2 reads FYNNEI.

V is TRBV7-9 and J is TRBJ2-7; possibly TRBD2 for D (6 bases). The CDR3 has 14 residues. V was clipped by 5 bases and J by 2 bases, with 13 bases between them. In germline, CDR1 is SEHNR, CDR2 FQNEAQ (reference sequence). The CDR3 bases are TGTGCCAGCAGCAAAGGACCGGGGGCCTACGAGCAGTACTTC. It is translated as CASSKGPGAYEQYF.

The V and J genes are TRBV4-3 and TRBJ1-1, with D maybe TRBD1 (5 bases). V was shortened by 0 bases and J by 0 bases, with 11 bases between the two germline ends. CDR1 and CDR2 from the germline V gene are LGHNA and YSLEER. The length of the CDR3 is 16 residues. The CDR3 DNA reads TGCGCCAGCAGCCAAGATATGGGGACGGTGAACACTGAAGCTTTCTTT. Protein product: CASSQDMGTVNTEAFF.

V usage is TRBV19 and J usage is TRBJ2-7; D perhaps matches TRBD1 (6 bases). The CDR3 is made up of 12 amino acids. CDR1 and CDR2 from the germline V gene are LNHDA and SQIVND (reference sequence). With 8 bases removed from V and 6 bases from J, the gap between germline ends came to 14 bases. The CDR3, as DNA: TGTGCCAGTGGGGGTACAGGGCTCGAGCAGTACTTC. Translating it yields CASGGTGLEQYF.

The V gene is TRBV27, the J gene TRBJ2-1; 7 nucleotides align to TRBD1. V lost 2 bases to trimming and J lost 8 bases; unmatched junction nucleotides: 6. The CDR3 totals 14 residues. Germline V gene lookup returns CDR1 MNHEY and CDR2 SMNVEV (reference sequence). In nucleotides, the CDR3 is TGTGCCAGCAGTTTACGGGACAGTCTTCATGAGCAGTTCTTC. It translates to CASSLRDSLHEQFF.